This TCR beta chain was sequenced for a study of cytomegalovirus exposure and HLA in healthy donors. Findings and limits, study-wide: Association with HLA alleles at 0.05 false discovery rate was found for 16,951 TCR beta sequences in a later analysis.

Germline values: CDR1 SQVTM, CDR2 ANQGSEA. There are 13 residues in the CDR3. V lost 4 bases and J lost 6; bases outside the gene matches: 4. Worth noting for this clone: Its antigen is as yet unknown.

In the PCR, 60 Vbeta and 13 Jbeta primers were used. Profiled with immunoSEQ multiplex PCR; TCRdb holds only in-frame clones, not every one. Of some 100,000 clones in the sample, 77% were seen once. Input material: PBMCs. This TCR came from a middle-aged man in good health and CMV-seropositive. The V call is TRBV29-1, the J call TRBJ2-1, with TRBD2 identical over 9 bases. CDR3 DNA: TGCAGCGTTGTGGGCGGGGGGGGCAATGAGCAGTTCTTC. It codes for CSVVGGGGNEQFF.